Listed below are T cell receptor beta chains from one sample, sequenced in a study of cytomegalovirus exposure and HLA in healthy donors. Clones were sequenced by immunoSEQ multiplex PCR, and TCRdb holds only the in-frame ones, with some missing. The sample data list 220,000 or so clones. The sequencing sample was made of PBMCs. These TCRs come from a girl aged 2-10 years in good health and CMV-seropositive. Both conserved end residues are part of each CDR3. The order of the fields is V gene, J gene, D gene, CDR3 DNA, CDR3 protein. A D gene is named only where the DNA matches it firmly.

V: TRBV5-4
J: TRBJ2-7
D: TRBD1
DNA: TGTGCCAGCAGCTCACAGGGGGGATCCTACGAGCAGTACTTC
CDR3: CASSSQGGSYEQYF

V: TRBV27
J: TRBJ2-3
D: -
DNA: TGTGCCAGCAGTTTTCGGTCGGGAGATACGCAGTATTTT
CDR3: CASSFRSGDTQYF

V: TRBV9
J: TRBJ2-1
D: -
DNA: TGTGCCAGCAGCGTGGCAGACAATGAGCAGTTCTTC
CDR3: CASSVADNEQFF

V: TRBV4-2
J: TRBJ2-3
D: TRBD2
DNA: TGTGCCAGCAGCCAAGTAAGACTAGCACGGAATACGCAGTATTTT
CDR3: CASSQVRLARNTQYF

V: TRBV28
J: TRBJ1-5
D: TRBD1
DNA: TGTGCCAGCAGTATAGGACAGGGCCAGCCCCAGCATTTT
CDR3: CASSIGQGQPQHF

V: TRBV6-6
J: TRBJ2-1
D: -
DNA: TGTGCCACCTCTAGGTACTACAATGAGCAGTTCTTC
CDR3: CATSRYYNEQFF

V: TRBV7-9
J: TRBJ2-1
D: TRBD2
DNA: TGTGCCAGCAGTCCCCGGAGCGGGAGTTATGAGCAGTTCTTC
CDR3: CASSPRSGSYEQFF

V: TRBV5-1
J: TRBJ2-2
D: -
DNA: TGCGCCAGCAGCTTGTACAGGGCGAACACCGGGGAGCTGTTTTTT
CDR3: CASSLYRANTGELFF

V: TRBV11-2
J: TRBJ2-3
D: TRBD2
DNA: TGTGCCAGCAGCTTAGAACTAGCGGGAGGGCCGGCCTCAGATACGCAGTATTTT
CDR3: CASSLELAGGPASDTQYF

V: TRBV28
J: TRBJ1-1
D: -
DNA: TGTGCCAGCAGCCGACCGGGGGGGCTCGTGACTGAAGCTTTCTTT
CDR3: CASSRPGGLVTEAFF

V: TRBV25-1
J: TRBJ2-1
D: -
DNA: TGTGCCAGCAGTGAAAGGAAGGGAGGTAGCTCCTACAATGAGCAGTTCTTC
CDR3: CASSERKGGSSYNEQFF

V: TRBV30
J: TRBJ2-7
D: -
DNA: TGTGCCTGGAGTGAGTCGAGAACTCGTTACGAGCAGTACTTC
CDR3: CAWSESRTRYEQYF

V: TRBV6-1
J: TRBJ2-7
D: -
DNA: TGTGCCAGCAGTTTGTCGCCAGGGGAGTCTGACGAGCAGTACTTC
CDR3: CASSLSPGESDEQYF

V: TRBV9
J: TRBJ2-1
D: -
DNA: TGTGCCAGCAGCGTGGTAGCCACGCACAATGAGCAGTTCTTC
CDR3: CASSVVATHNEQFF

V: TRBV19
J: TRBJ1-1
D: TRBD1
DNA: TGTGCCAGTGAAAAAACAGGGGCCAGAGGAATTAACACTGAAGCTTTCTTT
CDR3: CASEKTGARGINTEAFF

V: TRBV10-3
J: TRBJ2-3
D: TRBD2
DNA: TGTGCCATCAGTGTGGAGTTGGCGGGAGTGGTGACAGATACGCAGTATTTT
CDR3: CAISVELAGVVTDTQYF

V: TRBV6-4
J: TRBJ1-2
D: -
DNA: TGTGCCAGCAGTGACCTTAATGGCTACACCTTC
CDR3: CASSDLNGYTF

V: TRBV29-1
J: TRBJ1-2
D: TRBD1
DNA: TGCAGCGTTGAATGGGACAGTGGCTACACCTTC
CDR3: CSVEWDSGYTF

V: TRBV7-9
J: TRBJ2-3
D: -
DNA: TGTGCCAGCAGCCCCCCGCTCGCAGTAGCGACGAGCACAGATACGCAGTATTTT
CDR3: CASSPPLAVATSTDTQYF

V: TRBV2
J: TRBJ2-3
D: TRBD2
DNA: TGTGCCAGCAGTGAAGAGCGGGGAAGCACAGATACGCAGTATTTT
CDR3: CASSEERGSTDTQYF

V: TRBV4-1
J: TRBJ1-2
D: -
DNA: TGCGCCAGCAGCCCAGTGGGCAGCCGCTACACCTTC
CDR3: CASSPVGSRYTF

V: TRBV21-1
J: TRBJ2-2
D: -
DNA: TGTGCCAGCAGCAAACTGCAAAGACCGACAGGGGGCGCGTCTGACGCGAACACCGGGGAGCTGTTTTTT
CDR3: CASSKLQRPTGGASDANTGELFF

V: TRBV29-1
J: TRBJ1-2
D: TRBD1
DNA: TGCAGCGCCTCTGGGACAGGGGTGGGGGGAGGCTACACCTTC
CDR3: CSASGTGVGGGYTF

V: TRBV14
J: TRBJ2-5
D: -
DNA: TGTGCCAGCAGCCAAGATCTCACGGGTCCATTGGAGACCCAGTACTTC
CDR3: CASSQDLTGPLETQYF

V: TRBV5-1
J: TRBJ1-1
D: -
DNA: TGCGCCAGCAGCTTGGGGGGGGAATCTGAAGCTTTCTTT
CDR3: CASSLGGESEAFF

V: TRBV10-3
J: TRBJ1-1
D: -
DNA: TGTGCCATCAGTGGACAGTTGTGGGAGGGCACTGAAGCTTTCTTT
CDR3: CAISGQLWEGTEAFF

V: TRBV29-1
J: TRBJ1-1
D: TRBD1
DNA: TGCAGCGTTCTTTACCTGGGACAGAGGAACACTGAAGCTTTCTTT
CDR3: CSVLYLGQRNTEAFF

V: TRBV30
J: TRBJ2-7
D: -
DNA: TGTGCCTGGAGTTGGACAGAGGCCTACGAGCAGTACTTC
CDR3: CAWSWTEAYEQYF

V: TRBV7-9
J: TRBJ2-3
D: -
DNA: TGTGCCAGCAGCTGGGACCGGGACTTTGCCACAGATACGCAGTATTTT
CDR3: CASSWDRDFATDTQYF

V: TRBV29-1
J: TRBJ2-1
D: TRBD1
DNA: TGCAGCGTTGGCAAACTCCGGGACAGGGGTGTATCCTACAATGAGCAGTTCTTC
CDR3: CSVGKLRDRGVSYNEQFF

V: TRBV29-1
J: TRBJ2-1
D: TRBD2
DNA: TGCAGCGTTCCCGGGAGGGGTTACAATGAGCAGTTCTTC
CDR3: CSVPGRGYNEQFF

V: TRBV6-1
J: TRBJ2-1
D: TRBD2
DNA: TGTGCCAGCAGTGAGCCGGGACTAGCCCGAGAAGATGAGCAGTTCTTC
CDR3: CASSEPGLAREDEQFF

V: TRBV28
J: TRBJ1-2
D: -
DNA: TGTGCCAGCACCGAGGGAACAGGGAAGCATGGCTACACCTTC
CDR3: CASTEGTGKHGYTF

V: TRBV19
J: TRBJ2-6
D: TRBD1
DNA: TGTGCCAGTAGTACCGGGACAGGAGTGTCTGGGGCCAACGTCCTGACTTTC
CDR3: CASSTGTGVSGANVLTF

V: TRBV25-1
J: TRBJ2-7
D: TRBD1
DNA: TGTGCCAGCAGTCAGAGACAGGGGGCCTACGAGCAGTACTTC
CDR3: CASSQRQGAYEQYF

V: TRBV7-8
J: TRBJ2-1
D: -
DNA: TGTGCCAGCAGCTTAAGGGAGGCCCTCTCCTACAATGAGCAGTTCTTC
CDR3: CASSLREALSYNEQFF

V: TRBV28
J: TRBJ2-7
D: -
DNA: TGTGCCAGCGAACGAGGGACTTCAAGCTACGAGCAGTACTTC
CDR3: CASERGTSSYEQYF

V: TRBV5-4
J: TRBJ2-3
D: TRBD2
DNA: TGTGCCAGCAGCCACCCCCGTGGGGCGGGAGAGGTGGGCACAGATACGCAGTATTTT
CDR3: CASSHPRGAGEVGTDTQYF

V: TRBV2
J: TRBJ2-5
D: -
DNA: TGTGCCAGCGGGGGGACGACTCAAGAGACCCAGTACTTC
CDR3: CASGGTTQETQYF

V: TRBV11-1
J: TRBJ2-1
D: TRBD2
DNA: TGTGCCATCAAAGCCCTAGCGGGAGCGCACAATGAGCAGTTCTTC
CDR3: CAIKALAGAHNEQFF

V: TRBV28
J: TRBJ2-5
D: TRBD2
DNA: TGTGCCAGCACGAATTGGGGAGGGGCCCAAGAGACCCAGTACTTC
CDR3: CASTNWGGAQETQYF

V: TRBV14
J: TRBJ2-1
D: -
DNA: TGTGCCAGCAGCGCCTTTAGGGCGGAGCTCAAGGGGAATGAGCAGTTCTTC
CDR3: CASSAFRAELKGNEQFF

V: TRBV5-1
J: TRBJ2-5
D: -
DNA: TGCGCCAGCAGCGCGGGGCTCAGGAGGGAAGAGACCCAGTACTTC
CDR3: CASSAGLRREETQYF

V: TRBV2
J: TRBJ1-1
D: -
DNA: TGTGCCAGCACCCCGGACACGGACGGGACTGAAGCTTTCTTT
CDR3: CASTPDTDGTEAFF

V: TRBV19
J: TRBJ1-2
D: -
DNA: TGTGCCAGTAAGAAGGGGACAATCCCCTATGGCTACACCTTC
CDR3: CASKKGTIPYGYTF

V: TRBV11-3
J: TRBJ1-1
D: -
DNA: TGTGCCAGCAGCAGCAACAGTCGGGGCACTGAAGCTTTCTTT
CDR3: CASSSNSRGTEAFF

V: TRBV5-1
J: TRBJ2-3
D: -
DNA: TGCGCCAGCAGCTTGGCCGGAGGAACCACAGATACGCAGTATTTT
CDR3: CASSLAGGTTDTQYF

V: TRBV25-1
J: TRBJ1-1
D: TRBD1
DNA: TGTGCCAGCATATCCGGGGACAGGGACACTGAAGCTTTCTTT
CDR3: CASISGDRDTEAFF

V: TRBV19
J: TRBJ2-2
D: -
DNA: TGTGCCAGTACCATATGGGCGGGACCCCACGCGAACACCGGGGAGCTGTTTTTT
CDR3: CASTIWAGPHANTGELFF

V: TRBV7-9
J: TRBJ2-1
D: TRBD1
DNA: TGTGCCAGCAGCTATCCTTCCGGGACAGGGATCAATGAGCAGTTCTTC
CDR3: CASSYPSGTGINEQFF

V: TRBV27
J: TRBJ2-3
D: -
DNA: TGTGCCAGCAGTTTGGGGGCCTCTAGCACAGATACGCAGTATTTT
CDR3: CASSLGASSTDTQYF

V: TRBV7-9
J: TRBJ2-1
D: TRBD2
DNA: TGTGCCAGCAGCTACCTTACTAGCGCGGGTGAGCAGTTCTTC
CDR3: CASSYLTSAGEQFF

V: TRBV18
J: TRBJ2-6
D: TRBD2
DNA: TGTGCCAGCTCCCCAGGCCGGGGGGGATCCTCTGGGGCCAACGTCCTGACTTTC
CDR3: CASSPGRGGSSGANVLTF